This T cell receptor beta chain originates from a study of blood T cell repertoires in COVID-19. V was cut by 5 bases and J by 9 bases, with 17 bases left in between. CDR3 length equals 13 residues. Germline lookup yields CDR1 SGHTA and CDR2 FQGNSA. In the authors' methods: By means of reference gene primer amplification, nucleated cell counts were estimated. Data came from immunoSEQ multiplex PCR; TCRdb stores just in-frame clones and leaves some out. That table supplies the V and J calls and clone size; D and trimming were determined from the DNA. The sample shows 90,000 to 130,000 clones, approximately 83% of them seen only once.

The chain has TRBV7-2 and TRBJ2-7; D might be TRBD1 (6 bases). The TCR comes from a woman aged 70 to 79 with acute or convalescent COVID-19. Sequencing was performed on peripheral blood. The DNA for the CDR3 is TGTGCCAGCAGCGCCCAACAGGGTATGAGGCAGTACTTC. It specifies CASSAQQGMRQYF.